Below, 16 T cell receptor beta chains from the same sample are listed, as sequenced in a study of shared clonotypes between healthy human individuals. Only in-frame clones appear in the TCRdb table, and some are missing; sequencing was by immunoSEQ multiplex PCR. The table records fewer than 400,000 clones, less than 85% of them present only once. Sequenced: memory CD4+ T cells sorted from blood. Stated subset: CD45RA-negative fraction. Every receptor here comes from a man aged 25-45 years in good health.

This chain connects TRBV4-3 to TRBJ2-7, with TRBD1 matching 9 bases. With V trimmed by 6 bases and J by 2 bases, 11 bases remained unmatched. CDR1 and CDR2 (germline): LGHNA, YSLEER. This CDR3 has 16 amino acids. CDR3 coding DNA: TGCGCCAGCAGTCCAATGTCCGGGACAGGGACCTACGAGCAGTACTTC. This codes for CASSPMSGTGTYEQYF.

The chain combines TRBV13 with TRBJ2-7; 9 nucleotides align to TRBD1. Unmatched junction bases numbered 4, after V lost 5 bases and J lost 2 bases. The CDR3 covers 14 residues. Germline CDR1 reads PRHDT; CDR2 reads FYEKMQ (reference sequence). CDR3 DNA sequence: TGTGCCAGCAGCCAGGGACAGGGCCCCTACGAGCAGTACTTC. Protein sequence: CASSQGQGPYEQYF.

This sequence joins TRBV7-2 and TRBJ2-1; 8 positions match TRBD2. V lost 2 bases to trimming and J lost 6 bases; unmatched junction nucleotides: 3. CDR3 length: 14 amino acids. Looked up from germline, CDR1 is SGHTA and CDR2 is FQGNSA. This CDR3 reads CASSLTGTSNEQFF. The CDR3 nucleotides read TGTGCCAGCAGCTTAACAGGGACTAGCAATGAGCAGTTCTTC.

This clone was picked up one time. This chain uses TRBV6-5 with TRBJ2-7, with 9 nucleotides matching TRBD2. In germline, CDR1 is MNHEY, CDR2 SVGAGI. After removal of 8 bases from V and 7 bases from J, the junction contained 12 bases not matched to a gene. The CDR3 is 14 amino acids. The CDR3 DNA is TGTGCCAGCCAAGCGGGAGGTAATTTTTGGGAGCAGTACTTC. It codes for CASQAGGNFWEQYF.

The V gene is TRBV30, the J gene TRBJ1-4; tentative D call: TRBD1 (5 bases). The V end lost 3 bases, the J end lost 5 bases, and 10 bases lay between the germline ends. There are 13 residues in the CDR3. Germline V CDR1 and CDR2: GTSNPN, SVGIG (reference sequence). The CDR3 DNA is TGTGCCTGGAGGGGGGGGATCAATGAAAAACTGTTTTTT. It translates to CAWRGGINEKLFF.

For this clone: At one end the junction does not follow the germline gene, possibly because of a read error. The chain links TRBV7-2 to TRBJ2-5; D is perhaps TRBD1 (5 bases). The CDR3 has 15 residues. Germline lookup yields CDR1 SGHTA and CDR2 FQGNSA. The CDR3 DNA sequence: TGTGCCAGCAGCTTACAGGGCGGCCCCCAAGGGACCCAGTACTTC. It codes for CASSLQGGPQGTQYF.

The chain links TRBV7-9 to TRBJ2-4, with D perhaps given as TRBD1 or TRBD2 (5 bases each). This CDR3 is 16 amino acids long. CDR1 is SEHNR, CDR2 FQNEAQ, per germline (reference sequence). Trimming left V 5 bases short and J 7 bases short, with 21 bases between. The CDR3 sequence: CASSRKLGTAGNIQYF. The CDR3 DNA sequence: TGTGCCAGCAGCCGAAAACTCGGGACGGCTGGCAACATTCAGTACTTC.

This clone occurred once. The chain links TRBV7-2 to TRBJ1-1; possible D gene TRBD1, 6 bases. Trimming removed 2 bases from V and 4 bases from J, with 8 bases in between. CDR1 SGHTA and CDR2 FQGNSA come from the germline V gene. The CDR3 runs 13 residues. CDR3 nucleotides: TGTGCCAGCAGCTTAATCAGGGGCACTGAAGCTTTCTTT. Protein: CASSLIRGTEAFF.

V gene TRBV9 combines with J gene TRBJ2-7; D ambiguous. Germline CDR1 is SGDLS and CDR2 is YYNGEE. The CDR3 runs 15 residues. Trimming stripped 6 bases from V and 1 base from J, with 17 bases between. DNA of the CDR3: TGTGCCAGCACCCACCGACTTTTCACTTCCTACGAGCAGTACTTC. Amino acids: CASTHRLFTSYEQYF.

This clone has more than one count but fewer than ten. The chain has TRBV6-1 and TRBJ1-3; no definite D call. V was trimmed by 6 bases and J by 0 bases, leaving 12 bases between them. Germline assignment: CDR1 MNHNS and CDR2 SASEGT. The CDR3 has 15 residues. CDR3 bases: TGTGCCAGCAGCCCTTTGCGGAGCTCTGGAAACACCATATATTTT. Translating gives CASSPLRSSGNTIYF.

The chain carries TRBV20-1 and TRBJ1-2, with D unresolved. The germline V gene encodes CDR1 DFQATT and CDR2 SNEGSKA (reference sequence). V dropped 0 bases and J dropped 8 bases, with 7 bases sitting between them. The CDR3 has 11 residues. The CDR3 loop is CSARDREGYTF. The CDR3 nucleotides read TGCAGTGCTAGAGATAGGGAAGGCTACACCTTC.

This sequence joins TRBV19 and TRBJ1-1; no reliable D call. Germline assignment: CDR1 LNHDA and CDR2 SQIVND (reference sequence). There are 14 residues in the CDR3. Trimming left V 5 bases short and J 2 bases short, with 12 bases between. The CDR3 bases are TGTGCCAGTAGTGCCTCCTCATTTAACACTGAAGCTTTCTTT. This gives the protein CASSASSFNTEAFF.

V is TRBV7-9 and J is TRBJ2-5, with D possibly being TRBD1 (5 bases). CDR1 is SEHNR, CDR2 FQNEAQ, per germline (reference sequence). This CDR3 spans 14 amino acids. The V and J ends lost 3 bases and 1 base respectively, with 9 bases between them. DNA of the CDR3: TGTGCCAGCAGCTTTCCCAGGGCCCAAGAGACCCAGTACTTC. Protein: CASSFPRAQETQYF.

Here the CDR3 DNA reads TGTGCCAGCAGTACCGGGACAGCTAACTATGGCTACACCTTC. It yields the protein CASSTGTANYGYTF. This rearrangement joins TRBV28 to TRBJ1-2; 7 positions agree with TRBD1. Losses at the gene ends were 5 bases for V and 0 bases for J; bases not matched to a gene: 3. The CDR3 contains 14 residues. Germline V gives CDR1 MDHEN, CDR2 SYDVKM.

The chain is built from TRBV6-6 and TRBJ2-2; no firm D call. The CDR3 spans 14 residues. Trimming took 6 bases from V and 3 from J, leaving 11 bases between them. Germline CDR1 MNHNY, CDR2 SVGAGI (reference sequence). Written as DNA, the CDR3 is TGTGCCAGCAGCCCGTTCCCGTACACCGGGGAGCTGTTTTTT. It encodes CASSPFPYTGELFF.

The chain employs TRBV6-5 and TRBJ1-2, with a possible D match to TRBD1 (5 bases). Germline CDR1 MNHEY, CDR2 SVGAGI. V shed 5 bases and J shed 8 bases, with 9 bases lying between them. The CDR3 spans 11 residues. CDR3 protein: CASSGGQGYTF. In DNA, the CDR3 is TGTGCCAGCAGTGGGGGTCAGGGCTACACCTTC.